These 15 T cell receptor beta chains were sequenced from one sample in a study of blood T cell repertoires in COVID-19 (TCRdb year 2020). Library prep was done by the immunoSEQ multiplex PCR assay. Not all clones reach the TCRdb copy of this immuneACCESS table, which keeps in-frame sequences only. Checked studies attribute under half of the gap to unresolved V genes and leave the rest unexplained. A total of some 58,000 clones appear in this sample, around nine tenths of them only once. The ten biggest clones cover 6.5% to 8% of the sample. The sample was peripheral blood. The receptors derive from a man in his fifties or sixties with active COVID-19.

This clone turned up a few times. This rearrangement joins TRBV7-2 to TRBJ1-5; no definite D call. Trimming shortened V by 3 bases and J by 7 bases, and 10 bases separated the two germline ends. CDR3 length: 13 residues. Germline V gives CDR1 SGHTA, CDR2 FQGNSA. CDR3 sequence (DNA): TGTGCCAGCAGCTTCGGGATTCACCAGCCCCAGCATTTT. Translation: CASSFGIHQPQHF.

This chain connects TRBV30 to TRBJ2-5; the match to TRBD2 covers 8 bases. Trimming removed 3 bases from V and 4 bases from J; junction bases left unmatched: 4. The length of the CDR3 is 13 residues. Germline V gene sequence: CDR1 GTSNPN, CDR2 SVGIG (reference sequence). The CDR3 bases are TGTGCCTGGAGGGTAGCGGGGATAGAGACCCAGTACTTC. Amino acids: CAWRVAGIETQYF. The full variable domain, rest sourced from reference TRBV30 and TRBJ2-5, is SQTIHQWPATLVQPVGSPLSLECTVEGTSNPNLYWYRQAAGRGLQLLFYSVGIGQISSEVPQNLSASRPQDRQFILSSKKLLLSDSGFYLCAWRVAGIETQYFGPGTRLLVL.

The DNA for the CDR3 is TGTGCCAGAAGCTTTCCGACAGGGGAGAATCAGCCCCAGCATTTT. It encodes CARSFPTGENQPQHF. V usage is TRBV5-3 and J usage is TRBJ1-5; 8 nucleotides line up with TRBD1. TRBV5-3 is flagged as an ORF with uncertain function. The CDR3 contains 15 residues. J gave up 4 bases and V 2 bases, and 5 bases lay outside the gene matches.

This sequence joins TRBV29-1 and TRBJ1-1; maybe TRBD1 (5 bases). Germline V CDR1 and CDR2: SQVTM, ANQGSEA. CDR3 length equals 15 residues. V gave up 5 bases and J gave up 1 base, with 17 bases separating them. CDR3 nucleotides: TGCAGCGTTTCGTACTTCGGGGGAGGGAACACTGAAGCTTTCTTT. Translated, it gives CSVSYFGGGNTEAFF.

This clone appeared a single time. The sample holds other DNA sequences that translate to the same CDR3. The V gene is TRBV5-1, the J gene TRBJ2-5; the match to TRBD1 covers 7 bases. Per the germline V gene, CDR1 is SGHRS and CDR2 is YFSETQ. CDR3 length: 14 amino acids. The ends lost 0 bases at V and 2 bases at J; junction bases unmatched: 1. CDR3 region: CASSLGQGQETQYF. The CDR3 DNA is TGCGCCAGCAGCTTGGGACAGGGACAAGAGACCCAGTACTTC.

This rearrangement joins TRBV6-1 to TRBJ2-7; TRBD2 agrees at 10 bases. Germline V gene lookup returns CDR1 MNHNS and CDR2 SASEGT. The CDR3 loop spans 18 amino acids. The V segment lost 4 bases and the J segment 1 base; nucleotides outside the gene matches: 13. CDR3 amino acids: CASSAGASGRSRSYEQYF. The CDR3 region has the DNA TGTGCCAGCAGTGCCGGGGCTAGCGGGAGAAGCCGTTCCTACGAGCAGTACTTC.

Turning to this clone: This sequence may be a read error, since a much larger clone differs from it by one base. Other DNA sequences in the same sample also yield this CDR3. This chain uses TRBV6-2 or TRBV6-3 with TRBJ1-2, with 8 bases lining up with TRBD1. The junction had 7 bases not matched to a gene; V was cut back by 2 bases and J by 5 bases. The germline V gene has CDR1 MNHEY and CDR2 SVGEGT. The CDR3 covers 15 residues. CDR3 protein: CASSYQGAAWYGYTF. The CDR3 bases are TGTGCCAGCAGTTACCAGGGGGCAGCTTGGTATGGCTACACCTTC.

This clone was seen once. The chain combines TRBV30 with TRBJ2-7; D perhaps matches TRBD1 (6 bases). The V gene's germline CDR1 is GTSNPN and CDR2 SVGIG (reference sequence). Trimming took 1 base from V and 2 from J, leaving 12 bases between them. This CDR3 has 14 amino acids. CDR3 in DNA: TGTGCCTGGAGTGCAGACAGGCCCCCCTACGAGCAGTACTTC. As protein: CAWSADRPPYEQYF.

V gene TRBV5-6 combines with J gene TRBJ2-1; the match to TRBD2 covers 10 bases. V gave up 2 bases and J gave up 7 bases; unmatched junction bases: 6. CDR3 length equals 15 residues. Germline-derived CDR1 and CDR2 are SGHDT and YYEEEE. The CDR3 protein is CASSFSGGLGNEQFF. The CDR3 coding sequence is TGTGCCAGCAGCTTTAGCGGGGGGCTGGGTAATGAGCAGTTCTTC.

V gene TRBV21-1 combines with J gene TRBJ2-1; TRBD1 is the table's D call, not checked against the DNA. TRBV21-1 is listed as a pseudogene. This CDR3 comprises 15 residues. This chain's CDR3 is CASSTGPGMPYEQFF. In nucleotides, the CDR3 is TGTGCCAGCAGCACCGGGCCAGGGATGCCCTATGAGCAGTTCTTC.

This chain uses TRBV6-2 or TRBV6-3 with TRBJ1-5; D may be TRBD1 (6 bases). Germline V gene sequence: CDR1 MNHEY, CDR2 SVGEGT. This CDR3 region has 15 residues. V was trimmed by 2 bases and J by 0 bases, leaving 8 bases between them. Written as DNA, the CDR3 is TGTGCCAGCAGTTACGGGACACATAGCAATCAGCCCCAGCATTTT. Translating it yields CASSYGTHSNQPQHF.

This clone occurred a few times. The rearrangement links TRBV6-5 to TRBJ1-3; 8 positions match TRBD1. V dropped 6 bases and J dropped 0; count of bases not matched to a gene: 4. CDR1 is MNHEY and CDR2 is SVGAGI in the germline V gene. The CDR3 length is 15 residues. CDR3 sequence reads: CASRPGGISGNTIYF. The CDR3 region has the DNA TGTGCCAGCAGGCCAGGGGGCATCTCTGGAAACACCATATATTTT.

This chain uses TRBV12-3 or TRBV12-4 with TRBJ2-7; D is unresolved. V dropped 5 bases and J dropped 1 base, with 3 bases sitting between them. This CDR3 region has 11 residues. CDR3 sequence (DNA): TGTGCCAGCAGTCCGTCCTACGAGCAGTACTTC. It encodes CASSPSYEQYF.

This rearrangement joins TRBV7-8 to TRBJ1-1; the D gene is possibly TRBD1 (5 bases). This CDR3 spans 14 amino acids. Germline CDR1 and CDR2: SGHVS and FQNEAQ. Trimming left V 6 bases short and J 0 bases short, with 11 bases between. CDR3 sequence: CASSLQVMNTEAFF. The CDR3, as DNA: TGTGCCAGCAGTTTACAGGTCATGAACACTGAAGCTTTCTTT. The full variable domain, with the rest looked up from reference TRBV7-8 and TRBJ1-1, is GAGVSQSPRYKVAKRGQDVALRCDPISGHVSLFWYQQALGQGPEFLTYFQNEAQLDKSGLPSDRFFAERPEGSVSTLKIQRTQQEDSAVYLCASSLQVMNTEAFFGQGTRLTVV.

The chain combines TRBV29-1 with TRBJ1-2; tentative D call: TRBD1 (6 bases). CDR1 is SQVTM, CDR2 ANQGSEA, per germline. Between the trimmed V and J ends, which lost 7 bases and 5 bases, there was a span of 17 bases. The CDR3 has 13 residues. The CDR3 is CSGSTGYGYGYTF. CDR3 bases: TGCAGCGGCAGTACAGGGTACGGGTATGGCTACACCTTC.